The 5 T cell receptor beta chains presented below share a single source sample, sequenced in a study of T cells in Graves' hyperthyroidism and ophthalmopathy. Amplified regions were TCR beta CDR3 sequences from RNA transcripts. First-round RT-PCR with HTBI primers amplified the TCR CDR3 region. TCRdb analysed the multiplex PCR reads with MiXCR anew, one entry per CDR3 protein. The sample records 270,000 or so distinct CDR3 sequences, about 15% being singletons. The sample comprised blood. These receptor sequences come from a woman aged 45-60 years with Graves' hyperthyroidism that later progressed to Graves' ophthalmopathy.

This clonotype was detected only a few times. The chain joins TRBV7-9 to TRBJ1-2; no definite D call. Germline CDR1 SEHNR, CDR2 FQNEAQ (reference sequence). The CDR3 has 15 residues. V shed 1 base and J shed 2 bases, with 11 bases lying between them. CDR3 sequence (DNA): TGTGCCAGCAGCTTAGAACTGGTGGGGAACTATGGCTACACCTTC. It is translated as CASSLELVGNYGYTF.

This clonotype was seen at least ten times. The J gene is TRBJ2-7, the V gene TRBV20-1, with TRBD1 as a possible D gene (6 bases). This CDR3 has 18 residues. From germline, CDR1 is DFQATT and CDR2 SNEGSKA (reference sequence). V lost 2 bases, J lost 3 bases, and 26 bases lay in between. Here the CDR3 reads CSARPTSRQVTAFYEQYF. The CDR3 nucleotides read TGCAGTGCTAGACCGACCTCCCGACAGGTCACAGCCTTCTACGAGCAGTACTTC.

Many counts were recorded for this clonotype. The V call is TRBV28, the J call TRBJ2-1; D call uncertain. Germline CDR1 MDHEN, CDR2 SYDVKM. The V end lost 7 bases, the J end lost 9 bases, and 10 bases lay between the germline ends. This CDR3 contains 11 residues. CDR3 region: CASTISGEQFF. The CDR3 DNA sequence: TGTGCCAGCACTATCTCTGGTGAGCAGTTCTTC.

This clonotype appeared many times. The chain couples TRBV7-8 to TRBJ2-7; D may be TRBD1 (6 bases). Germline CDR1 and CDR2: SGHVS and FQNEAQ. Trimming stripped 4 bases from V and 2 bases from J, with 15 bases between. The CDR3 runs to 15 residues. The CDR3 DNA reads TGTGCCAGCAGCTCCAGTAGGGGGAACGCCTACGAGCAGTACTTC. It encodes CASSSSRGNAYEQYF. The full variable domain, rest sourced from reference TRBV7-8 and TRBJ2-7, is GAGVSQSPRYKVAKRGQDVALRCDPISGHVSLFWYQQALGQGPEFLTYFQNEAQLDKSGLPSDRFFAERPEGSVSTLKIQRTQQEDSAVYLCASSSSRGNAYEQYFGPGTRLTVT.

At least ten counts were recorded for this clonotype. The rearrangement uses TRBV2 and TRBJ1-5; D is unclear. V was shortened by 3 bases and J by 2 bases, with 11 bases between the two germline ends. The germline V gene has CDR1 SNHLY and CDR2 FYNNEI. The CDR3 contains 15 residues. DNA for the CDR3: TGTGCCAGCAGTGACCCATTGCGGGGCAATCAGCCCCAGCATTTT. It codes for CASSDPLRGNQPQHF.